The 24 T cell receptor beta chains listed next were all sequenced from one sample in a study of identical twins. From the 5' RACE reads, TCRdb called clonotypes with MiXCR, one entry per CDR3 protein. The table lists about 290,000 distinct CDR3 sequences, over 8.5% of them singletons, with around 7.1% in the top ten. The data also belong to a second study, concerning yellow fever vaccine responses in identical twins.

The sequencing sample was made of CD8+ T cells sorted from blood. The receptor source for this set is a woman younger than 35 in good health.

This clonotype was recorded at least ten times. The V gene is TRBV27, the J gene TRBJ2-2; D is unclear. Germline CDR1 is MNHEY and CDR2 is SMNVEV (reference sequence). This CDR3 is built from 12 residues. V lost 6 bases and J lost 5, with 7 bases in between. CDR3: CASSFRTGELFF. The CDR3 DNA reads as TGTGCCAGCAGCTTCCGGACCGGGGAGCTGTTTTTT.

This clonotype appeared many times. The chain has TRBV29-1 and TRBJ2-7, with D maybe TRBD1 (6 bases). CDR1 and CDR2 (germline): SQVTM, ANQGSEA. The CDR3 extends over 13 amino acids. Deletions cut 5 bases from V and 0 bases from J, with 11 bases between. This CDR3 is CSVYSDSSYEQYF. The CDR3 nucleotides read TGCAGCGTTTACTCGGACAGCTCCTACGAGCAGTACTTC.

The gene calls are TRBV11-1 and TRBJ2-7, with 7 bases aligning to TRBD1. CDR1 is SGHAT, CDR2 FQDESV, per germline (reference sequence). Trimming removed 5 bases from V and 3 bases from J; junction bases left unmatched: 10. This CDR3 contains 15 residues. The CDR3 nucleotides are TGTGCCAGCAGCCCGAGGACAGGCGTCAACTACGAGCAGTACTTC. Its protein product is CASSPRTGVNYEQYF.

This clonotype was counted at least ten times. The V call is TRBV9, the J call TRBJ2-3; 9 bases agree with TRBD2. V trimming: 2 bases; J trimming: 3 bases; junction bases outside the gene matches: 10. Germline CDR1 and CDR2: SGDLS and YYNGEE. There are 17 residues in the CDR3. The CDR3 loop reads CASSVPQAGGPTDTQYF. CDR3 sequence (DNA): TGTGCCAGCAGCGTCCCACAGGCGGGGGGGCCAACAGATACGCAGTATTTT.

This clonotype was seen ten or more times. The chain employs TRBV6-2 or TRBV6-3 and TRBJ2-7; 7 nucleotides match TRBD2. The CDR3 is made up of 14 amino acids. From germline, CDR1 is MNHEY and CDR2 SVGEGT. Trimming cost V 6 bases and J 2 bases; bases outside gene matches: 7. CDR3 sequence reads: CASSLSSGPYEQYF. CDR3 nucleotides: TGTGCCAGCAGCCTATCTAGCGGACCCTACGAGCAGTACTTC.

This chain links TRBV6-4 with TRBJ2-7; D is undetermined. The CDR3 extends over 18 amino acids. The germline CDR1 and CDR2 sequences are MRHNA and SNTAGT. Trimming pared 5 bases from V and 0 bases from J, leaving 23 bases between. CDR3 sequence reads: CASSSPRCDSSNSYEQYF. CDR3 nucleotide sequence: TGTGCCAGCAGTTCCCCCCGCTGTGATTCGTCTAACTCCTACGAGCAGTACTTC.

The chain carries TRBV27 and TRBJ2-7; D is unclear. Germline values: CDR1 MNHEY, CDR2 SMNVEV (reference sequence). Trimming removed 7 bases from V and 12 bases from J, with 10 bases in between. There are 9 residues in the CDR3. The CDR3 nucleotides are TGTGCCAGCAAGAGTGGTCGGTACTTC. Translating gives CASKSGRYF.

This clonotype was seen many times. The V gene is TRBV27, the J gene TRBJ2-4, with 7 positions matching TRBD1. Trimming at V came to 6 bases and at J to 1 base, leaving 9 bases not matched to a gene. This CDR3 spans 16 amino acids. Germline CDR1 MNHEY, CDR2 SMNVEV (reference sequence). Here the CDR3 DNA reads TGTGCCAGCAGAGAACAGGGGATTCGGGCCAAAAACATTCAGTACTTC. Amino acids: CASREQGIRAKNIQYF.

This clonotype showed up just a few times. This chain uses TRBV9 with TRBJ2-7, with D tentatively TRBD1 (6 bases). V lost 3 bases, J lost 2 bases, and 18 bases lay in between. Germline assignment: CDR1 SGDLS and CDR2 YYNGEE. The CDR3 spans 16 residues. The CDR3 sequence: CASSATSGGGAYEQYF. The CDR3 DNA follows: TGTGCCAGCAGCGCAACCTCGGGTGGGGGCGCCTACGAGCAGTACTTC.

This clonotype was observed many times. CDR3 DNA sequence: TGTGCCAGCAGCTCACGAGTGGACAGGGTACCCAATGAGCAGTTCTTC. It yields the protein CASSSRVDRVPNEQFF. The chain links TRBV7-8 to TRBJ2-1, with 8 bases matching TRBD1. V lost 4 bases, J lost 6 bases, and 11 bases stayed unmatched. CDR1 is SGHVS and CDR2 is FQNEAQ in the germline V gene. This CDR3 has 16 residues.

This clonotype was counted between two and nine times. The chain is built from TRBV13 and TRBJ2-3, with TRBD2 identical over 13 bases. This CDR3 contains 19 residues. With V trimmed by 8 bases and J by 2 bases, 16 bases remained unmatched. Looked up from germline, CDR1 is PRHDT and CDR2 is FYEKMQ (reference sequence). The DNA of the CDR3 is TGTGCCAGCTGTTTAGGCCCTCGACTAGCGGGAGGAACCACAGATACGCAGTATTTT. Encoded protein: CASCLGPRLAGGTTDTQYF.

This chain links TRBV7-9 with TRBJ2-1; the match to TRBD2 covers 14 bases. J gave up 7 bases and V 1 base, and 3 bases lay outside the gene matches. The V gene's germline CDR1 is SEHNR and CDR2 FQNEAQ (reference sequence). This CDR3 is built from 16 residues. CDR3 residues: CASSLGGLAGVNEQFF. Written as DNA, the CDR3 is TGTGCCAGCAGCTTAGGGGGACTAGCGGGGGTGAATGAGCAGTTCTTC. The full variable domain, completed using reference TRBV7-9 and TRBJ2-1, is DTGVSQNPRHKITKRGQNVTFRCDPISEHNRLYWYRQTLGQGPEFLTYFQNEAQLEKSRLLSDRFSAERPKGSFSTLEIQRTEQGDSAMYLCASSLGGLAGVNEQFFGPGTRLTVL.

The sample holds many counts of this clonotype. The chain recombines TRBV7-9 with TRBJ2-2; 7 bases align to TRBD1. The CDR3 has 15 amino acids. The germline V gene encodes CDR1 SEHNR and CDR2 FQNEAQ (reference sequence). Trimming removed 6 bases from V and 4 bases from J; junction bases left unmatched: 8. The CDR3 here is CASRDLTGATGELFF. The CDR3 DNA reads as TGTGCCAGCAGAGACCTCACAGGGGCCACCGGGGAGCTGTTTTTT.

This clonotype was seen many times. V usage is TRBV27 and J usage is TRBJ1-2; TRBD1 agrees at 7 bases. With 5 bases clipped from V and 3 bases from J, the junction kept 3 bases outside the gene matches. The CDR3 runs 13 residues. CDR1 and CDR2 (germline): MNHEY, SMNVEV (reference sequence). CDR3 in DNA: TGTGCCAGCAGTGGGGACAGCTACTATGGCTACACCTTC. Translated: CASSGDSYYGYTF.

There are a few counts of this clonotype. The chain joins TRBV14 to TRBJ2-3, with 9 bases matching TRBD1. CDR1 is SGHDN, CDR2 FVKESK, per germline. V trimming: 3 bases; J trimming: 6 bases; junction bases outside the gene matches: 7. The CDR3 extends over 15 amino acids. CDR3 nucleotides: TGTGCCAGCAGCCACACACTGGACAGGGGCGATACGCAGTATTTT. It codes for CASSHTLDRGDTQYF. The full variable domain, its missing parts supplied by reference TRBV14 and TRBJ2-3, is EAGVTQFPSHSVIEKGQTVTLRCDPISGHDNLYWYRRVMGKEIKFLLHFVKESKQDESGMPNNRFLAERTGGTYSTLKVQPAELEDSGVYFCASSHTLDRGDTQYFGPGTRLTVL.

V and J are TRBV30 and TRBJ2-5; 9 nucleotides align to TRBD1. The CDR3 sequence is 15 residues long. The germline gives CDR1 GTSNPN, CDR2 SVGIG (reference sequence). The junction had 9 bases not matched to a gene; V was cut back by 2 bases and J by 5 bases. This chain's CDR3 is CAWSPGTGYGETQYF. The DNA for the CDR3 is TGTGCCTGGAGTCCCGGGACAGGGTACGGGGAGACCCAGTACTTC.

The chain employs TRBV7-9 and TRBJ2-5, with D tentatively TRBD1 (6 bases). CDR1 is SEHNR and CDR2 is FQNEAQ in the germline V gene (reference sequence). Trimming left V 5 bases short and J 5 bases short, with 15 bases between. This CDR3 is 14 amino acids long. The CDR3 nucleotides read TGTGCCAGCAGCGCGACGACAGGTGCGGAGACCCAGTACTTC. Amino acids: CASSATTGAETQYF.

In this sample, this clonotype turned up many times. The chain couples TRBV6-1 to TRBJ2-2; 7 bases are a match to TRBD2. Losses at the gene ends were 6 bases for V and 1 base for J; bases not matched to a gene: 8. CDR1 is MNHNS and CDR2 is SASEGT in the germline V gene. The CDR3 totals 16 residues. This CDR3 reads CASRSPTSVNTGELFF. Written as DNA, the CDR3 is TGTGCCAGCAGATCCCCCACTAGCGTGAACACCGGGGAGCTGTTTTTT.

The rearrangement links TRBV12-3 or TRBV12-4 to TRBJ2-7; 9 bases are shared with TRBD2. The CDR3 spans 14 residues. Trimming took 4 bases from V and 4 from J; bases not matched to a gene: 5. The CDR3 nucleotides read TGTGCCAGCAGTTCTATGCGGGAGGGATACGAGCAGTACTTC. Its translation is CASSSMREGYEQYF.

The chain recombines TRBV7-6 with TRBJ2-1, with D possibly matching TRBD1 (5 bases). Per the germline V gene, CDR1 is SGHVS and CDR2 is FNYEAQ. V was trimmed by 2 bases and J by 2 bases, leaving 13 bases between them. This CDR3 spans 16 amino acids. CDR3 DNA sequence: TGTGCCAGCAGCTTATCCATCGTAGGGGCCTACAATGAGCAGTTCTTC. Translation: CASSLSIVGAYNEQFF.

This clonotype was detected ten times or more. The CDR3 nucleotides read TGCGCCAGCAGAATGACAGGGGGTTACGACGAGCAGTACTTC. Protein sequence: CASRMTGGYDEQYF. The chain carries TRBV5-1 and TRBJ2-7; 9 bases fit TRBD1. With V trimmed by 5 bases and J by 5 bases, 8 bases remained unmatched. This CDR3 spans 14 amino acids. The germline V gene encodes CDR1 SGHRS and CDR2 YFSETQ.

V is TRBV7-9 and J is TRBJ2-1; 12 bases align to TRBD2. Germline lookup yields CDR1 SEHNR and CDR2 FQNEAQ (reference sequence). Unmatched junction bases numbered 6, after V lost 4 bases and J lost 8 bases. The CDR3 contains 15 residues. CDR3 residues: CASSSTSGRIYEQFF. CDR3 nucleotide sequence: TGTGCCAGCAGCTCGACTAGCGGGAGAATATATGAGCAGTTCTTC.

This clonotype was detected ten times or more. The chain couples TRBV7-9 to TRBJ2-1; D unclear. Per the germline V gene, CDR1 is SEHNR and CDR2 is FQNEAQ (reference sequence). V was trimmed by 2 bases and J by 4 bases, leaving 3 bases between them. The CDR3 is 12 residues long. The CDR3 loop reads CASSLKYNEQFF. CDR3 DNA: TGTGCCAGCAGCTTAAAGTACAATGAGCAGTTCTTC.

This clonotype was observed a handful of times. As DNA, the CDR3 is TGTGCCAGCAGCGGGCCTCCGGAGGCTGAAGCTTTCTTT. Protein sequence: CASSGPPEAEAFF. This rearrangement joins TRBV7-9 to TRBJ1-1, with unresolved D. Germline lookup yields CDR1 SEHNR and CDR2 FQNEAQ (reference sequence). V was clipped by 5 bases and J by 6 bases, with 13 bases between them. The CDR3 has 13 amino acids.